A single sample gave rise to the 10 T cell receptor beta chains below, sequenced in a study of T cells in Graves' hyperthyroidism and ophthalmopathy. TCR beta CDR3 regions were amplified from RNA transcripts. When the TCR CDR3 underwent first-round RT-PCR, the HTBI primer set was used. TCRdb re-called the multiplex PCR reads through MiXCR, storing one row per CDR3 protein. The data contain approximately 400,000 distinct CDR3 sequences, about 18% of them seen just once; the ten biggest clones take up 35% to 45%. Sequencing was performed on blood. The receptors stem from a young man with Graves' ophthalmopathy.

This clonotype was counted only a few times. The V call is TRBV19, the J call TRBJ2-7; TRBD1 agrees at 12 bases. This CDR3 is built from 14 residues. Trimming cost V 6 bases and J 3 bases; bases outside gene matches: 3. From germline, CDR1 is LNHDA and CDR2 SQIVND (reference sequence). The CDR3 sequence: CASRGTGGFYEQYF. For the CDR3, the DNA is TGTGCCAGTAGGGGGACAGGGGGCTTCTACGAGCAGTACTTC.

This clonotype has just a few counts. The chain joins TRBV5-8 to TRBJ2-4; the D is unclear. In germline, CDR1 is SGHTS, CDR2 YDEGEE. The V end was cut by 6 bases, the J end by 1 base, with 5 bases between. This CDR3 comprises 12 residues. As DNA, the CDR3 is TGTGCCAGCATCCTGGCCAAAAACATTCAGTACTTC. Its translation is CASILAKNIQYF.

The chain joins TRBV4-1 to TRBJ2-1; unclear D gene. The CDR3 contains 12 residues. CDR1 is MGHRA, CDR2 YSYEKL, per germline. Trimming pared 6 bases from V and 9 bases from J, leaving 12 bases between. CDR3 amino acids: CASSFPRAEQFF. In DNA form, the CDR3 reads TGCGCCAGCAGTTTCCCTCGAGCTGAGCAGTTCTTC.

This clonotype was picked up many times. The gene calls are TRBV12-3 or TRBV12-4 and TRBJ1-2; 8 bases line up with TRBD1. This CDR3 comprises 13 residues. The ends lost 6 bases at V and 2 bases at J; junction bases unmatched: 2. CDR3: CASRRTGNYGYTF. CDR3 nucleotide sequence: TGTGCCAGCAGACGGACAGGGAACTATGGCTACACCTTC.

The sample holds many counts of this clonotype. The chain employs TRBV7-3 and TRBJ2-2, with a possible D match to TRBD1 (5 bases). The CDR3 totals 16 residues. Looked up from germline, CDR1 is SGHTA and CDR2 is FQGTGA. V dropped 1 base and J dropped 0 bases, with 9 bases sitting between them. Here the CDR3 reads CASSLSRGPNTGELFF. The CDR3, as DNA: TGTGCCAGCAGCTTAAGTAGGGGCCCGAACACCGGGGAGCTGTTTTTT.

The CDR3 bases are TGCAGCGACCGAGTGGCCGGCGGGGAGCTGTTTTTT. This gives the protein CSDRVAGGELFF. The genes are TRBV29-1 and TRBJ2-2; D unclear. Germline CDR1 reads SQVTM; CDR2 reads ANQGSEA. This CDR3 has 12 residues. V was shortened by 7 bases and J by 7 bases, with 13 bases between the two germline ends.

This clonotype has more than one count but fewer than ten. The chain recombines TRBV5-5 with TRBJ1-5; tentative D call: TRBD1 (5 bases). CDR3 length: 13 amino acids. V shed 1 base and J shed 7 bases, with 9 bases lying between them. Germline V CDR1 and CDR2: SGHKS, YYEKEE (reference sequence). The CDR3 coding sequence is TGTGCCAGCAGCTTGACCAGGGAACAGCCCCAGCATTTT. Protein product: CASSLTREQPQHF.

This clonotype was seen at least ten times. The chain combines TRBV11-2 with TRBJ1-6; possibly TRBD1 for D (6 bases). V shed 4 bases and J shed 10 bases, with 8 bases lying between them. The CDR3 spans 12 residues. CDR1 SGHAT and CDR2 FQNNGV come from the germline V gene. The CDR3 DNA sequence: TGTGCCAGCAGCTCAGGGGACTCACCCCTCCACTTT. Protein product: CASSSGDSPLHF.

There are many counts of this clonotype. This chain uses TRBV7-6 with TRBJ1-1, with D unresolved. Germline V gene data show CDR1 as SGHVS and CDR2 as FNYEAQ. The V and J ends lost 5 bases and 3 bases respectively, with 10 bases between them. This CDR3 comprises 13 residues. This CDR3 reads CASSRTPDTEAFF. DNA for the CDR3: TGTGCCAGCAGCCGTACCCCGGACACTGAAGCTTTCTTT.

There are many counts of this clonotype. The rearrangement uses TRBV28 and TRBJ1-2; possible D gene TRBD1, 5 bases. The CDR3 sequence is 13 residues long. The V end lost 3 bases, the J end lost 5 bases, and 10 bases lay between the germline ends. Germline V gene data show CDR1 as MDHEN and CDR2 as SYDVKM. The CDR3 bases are TGTGCCAGCAGTTTTCAGGGTGGTTATGGCTACACCTTC. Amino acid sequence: CASSFQGGYGYTF.